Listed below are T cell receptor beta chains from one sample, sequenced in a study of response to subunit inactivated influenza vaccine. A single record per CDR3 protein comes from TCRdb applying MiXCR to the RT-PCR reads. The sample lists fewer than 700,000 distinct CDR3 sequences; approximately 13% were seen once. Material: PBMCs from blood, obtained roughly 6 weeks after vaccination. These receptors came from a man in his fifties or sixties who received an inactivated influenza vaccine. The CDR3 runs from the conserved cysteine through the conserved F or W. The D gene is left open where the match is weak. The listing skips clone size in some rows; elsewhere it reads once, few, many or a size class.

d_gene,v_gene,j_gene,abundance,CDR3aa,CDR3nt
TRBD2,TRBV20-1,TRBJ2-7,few,CSANRLAGSYEQYF,TGCAGTGCGAATAGACTAGCGGGATCCTACGAGCAGTACTTC
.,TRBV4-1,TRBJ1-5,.,CASSQEYVNQPQHF,TGCGCCAGCAGCCAAGAATATGTAAATCAGCCCCAGCATTTT
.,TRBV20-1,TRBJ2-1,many,CSARGRLGNEQFF,TGCAGTGCTAGAGGACGTTTGGGAAATGAGCAGTTCTTC
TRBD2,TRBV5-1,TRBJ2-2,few,CASSLYGRDTGELFF,TGCGCCAGCAGCTTGTACGGGAGGGACACCGGGGAGCTGTTTTTT
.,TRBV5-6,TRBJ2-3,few,CASSSPSVTDTQYF,TGTGCCAGCAGCTCTCCTAGCGTCACAGATACGCAGTATTTT
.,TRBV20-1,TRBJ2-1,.,CSARWGFNEQFF,TGCAGTGCTAGATGGGGCTTCAATGAGCAGTTCTTC
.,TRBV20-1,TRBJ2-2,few,CSASWGNTGELFF,TGCAGTGCTAGCTGGGGAAACACCGGGGAGCTGTTTTTT
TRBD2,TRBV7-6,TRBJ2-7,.,CSSSGTSGVSYEQYF,TGTTCCAGCAGCGGGACTAGCGGGGTCTCCTACGAGCAGTACTTC
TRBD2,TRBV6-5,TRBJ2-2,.,CASSYRLAGVDTGELFF,TGTGCCAGCAGTTACCGTCTAGCGGGAGTAGATACCGGGGAGCTGTTTTTT
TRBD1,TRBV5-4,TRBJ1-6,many,CASSLGHTGGSPLHF,TGTGCCAGCAGCCTGGGCCATACAGGGGGTTCACCCCTCCACTTT
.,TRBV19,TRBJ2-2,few,CASSIRGSRTNTGELFF,TGTGCCAGTAGTATTAGGGGGTCTCGAACGAACACCGGGGAGCTGTTTTTT
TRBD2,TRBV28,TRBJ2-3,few,CASSRRGLAGEGVLDTQYF,TGTGCCAGCAGCCGTAGGGGACTAGCGGGAGAGGGGGTTCTAGATACGCAGTATTTT
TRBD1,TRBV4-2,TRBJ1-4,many,CASSLGTGFEKLFF,TGTGCCAGCAGCCTCGGGACAGGGTTTGAAAAACTGTTTTTT
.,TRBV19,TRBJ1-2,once,CASSIGVADYGYTF,TGTGCCAGTAGTATAGGAGTTGCTGACTATGGCTACACCTTC
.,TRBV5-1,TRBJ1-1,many,CASSLGGRAEAFF,TGCGCCAGCAGCTTGGGTGGAAGGGCTGAAGCTTTCTTT
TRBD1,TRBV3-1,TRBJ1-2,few,CASSPTGGYYGYTF,TGTGCCAGCAGTCCGACAGGGGGTTACTATGGCTACACCTTC
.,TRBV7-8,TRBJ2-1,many,CASVSTSSYNEQFF,TGTGCCAGCGTCTCGACCTCCTCCTACAATGAGCAGTTCTTC
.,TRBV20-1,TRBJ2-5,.,CSARGPTGPETQYF,TGCAGTGCTAGAGGTCCTACAGGGCCGGAGACCCAGTACTTC
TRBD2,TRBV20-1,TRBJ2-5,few,CSARLAGGNQETQYF,TGCAGTGCTAGGCTAGCGGGGGGGAACCAAGAGACCCAGTACTTC
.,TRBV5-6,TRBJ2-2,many,CASHSSGDTGELFF,TGTGCCAGCCACTCGTCAGGGGACACCGGGGAGCTGTTTTTT
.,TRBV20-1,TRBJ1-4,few,CSARVPDQEFESF,TGCAGTGCTAGAGTCCCAGATCAGGAGTTTGAATCTTTT
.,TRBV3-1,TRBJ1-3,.,CASSDLYPTDSGNTIYF,TGTGCCAGCAGCGACCTATACCCCACGGACTCTGGAAACACCATATATTTT
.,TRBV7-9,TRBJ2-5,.,CASKDGTQETQYF,TGTGCCAGCAAGGACGGGACCCAAGAGACCCAGTACTTC
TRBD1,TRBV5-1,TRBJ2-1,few,CASSPGTGGGEQFF,TGCGCCAGCAGCCCCGGGACAGGGGGCGGTGAGCAGTTCTTC
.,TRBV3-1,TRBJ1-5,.,CASSQSLANQPQHF,TGTGCCAGCAGCCAAAGCCTAGCGAATCAGCCCCAGCATTTT
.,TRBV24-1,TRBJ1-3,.,CATSDSMEGSGNTIYF,TGTGCCACCAGTGATTCAATGGAGGGGTCTGGAAACACCATATATTTT
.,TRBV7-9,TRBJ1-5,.,CASSLVGPNQPQHF,TGTGCCAGCAGCTTAGTTGGTCCCAATCAGCCCCAGCATTTT
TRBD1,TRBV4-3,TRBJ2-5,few,CASSQGWTGQETQYF,TGCGCCAGCAGCCAAGGCTGGACAGGGCAGGAGACCCAGTACTTC
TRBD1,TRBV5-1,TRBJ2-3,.,CASSLARQGADTQYF,TGCGCCAGCAGCTTGGCCCGACAGGGGGCAGATACGCAGTATTTT
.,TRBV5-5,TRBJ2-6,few,CASYPGDGANVLTF,TGTGCCAGCTACCCAGGAGACGGGGCCAACGTCCTGACTTTC
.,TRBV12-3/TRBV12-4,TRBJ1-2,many,CASSRGPLGTNYGYTF,TGTGCCAGCAGCCGGGGTCCGCTGGGTACTAACTATGGCTACACCTTC
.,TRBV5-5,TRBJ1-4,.,CASSLAFRGMEKLFF,TGTGCCAGCAGCTTAGCCTTCAGGGGTATGGAAAAACTGTTTTTT
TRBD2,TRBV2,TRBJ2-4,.,CASRPTSGGAFSKNIQYF,TGTGCCAGCAGACCCACTAGCGGGGGGGCTTTTAGCAAAAACATTCAGTACTTC
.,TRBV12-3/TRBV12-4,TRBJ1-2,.,CASSLFMTAKRYGYTF,TGTGCCAGCAGTTTATTCATGACGGCAAAGAGATATGGCTACACCTTC
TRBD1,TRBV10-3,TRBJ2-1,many,CAIRGTGPDNEQFF,TGTGCCATCAGGGGGACAGGGCCAGACAATGAGCAGTTCTTC
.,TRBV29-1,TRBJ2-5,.,CSVGGSSAGTQYF,TGCAGCGTTGGGGGAAGCTCTGCGGGGACCCAGTACTTC
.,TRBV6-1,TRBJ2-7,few,CASKEQYPGEQYF,TGTGCCAGTAAAGAACAGTACCCGGGCGAGCAGTACTTC
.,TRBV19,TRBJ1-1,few,CASSIRGAETEAFF,TGTGCCAGTAGTATCCGGGGGGCTGAGACTGAAGCTTTCTTT
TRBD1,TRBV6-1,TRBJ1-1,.,CASSPTDRGGNTEAFF,TGTGCCAGCAGCCCCACGGACAGGGGAGGGAACACTGAAGCTTTCTTT
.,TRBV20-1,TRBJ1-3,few,CSAQGPSSGNTIYF,TGCAGTGCGCAGGGACCAAGCTCTGGAAACACCATATATTTT
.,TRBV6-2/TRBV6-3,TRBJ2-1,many,CASSYSSLVNEQFF,TGTGCCAGCAGTTACTCGTCGTTGGTCAATGAGCAGTTCTTC
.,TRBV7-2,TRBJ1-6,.,CASRPDLNSPLHF,TGTGCCAGCAGACCTGATCTTAATTCACCCCTCCACTTT
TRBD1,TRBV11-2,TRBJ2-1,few,CASSPRKQTGQGYNEQFF,TGTGCCAGCAGTCCCCGTAAACAAACGGGACAGGGGTACAATGAGCAGTTCTTC
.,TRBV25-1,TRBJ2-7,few,CASTAGGGYEQYF,TGTGCCAGCACCGCCGGGGGAGGATACGAGCAGTACTTC
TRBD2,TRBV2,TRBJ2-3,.,CASRVSGTYTDTQYF,TGTGCCAGCAGAGTTAGCGGGACCTACACAGATACGCAGTATTTT
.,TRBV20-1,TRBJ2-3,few,CSASRAGTDTQYF,TGCAGTGCTAGCAGAGCGGGCACAGATACGCAGTATTTT
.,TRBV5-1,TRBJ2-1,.,CASSLRAGRNEQFF,TGCGCCAGCAGCTTGAGGGCAGGGCGCAATGAGCAGTTCTTC
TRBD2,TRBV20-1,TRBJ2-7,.,CSARAGLAASEQYF,TGCAGTGCTCGAGCCGGACTAGCGGCTAGCGAGCAGTACTTC
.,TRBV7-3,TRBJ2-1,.,CASSLARSGGQFF,TGTGCCAGCAGCCTCGCCCGGTCGGGTGGGCAGTTCTTC
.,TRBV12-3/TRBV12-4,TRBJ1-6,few,CASSLSGYGGSPLHF,TGTGCCAGCAGTCTGTCAGGGTACGGGGGCTCACCCCTCCACTTT
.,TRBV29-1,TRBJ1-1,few,CSALTPNTEAFF,TGCAGCGCCTTGACACCGAACACTGAAGCTTTCTTT
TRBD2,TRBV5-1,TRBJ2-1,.,CASRPGLGVNNEQFF,TGCGCCAGCAGGCCGGGACTAGGGGTTAACAATGAGCAGTTCTTC
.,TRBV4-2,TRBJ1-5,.,CASSQDKGQLNQPQHF,TGTGCCAGCAGCCAAGATAAAGGACAGCTCAATCAGCCCCAGCATTTT
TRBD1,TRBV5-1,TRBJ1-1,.,CASSLVSTGGRPEAFF,TGCGCCAGCAGCTTGGTTTCTACAGGGGGACGCCCTGAAGCTTTCTTT
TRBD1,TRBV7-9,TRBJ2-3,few,CASSFAGTDTDTQYF,TGTGCCAGCAGCTTCGCAGGGACAGACACAGATACGCAGTATTTT